Below are 31 T cell receptor beta chains sequenced from a single sample in a study of shared clonotypes between healthy human individuals. The repertoire was sequenced with immunoSEQ multiplex PCR; TCRdb's copy has only in-frame clones and lacks some. This sample has 950,000 to 1,200,000 clones, with 60% to 85% found just once. The sample taken for sequencing was memory CD4+ T cells from PBMCs. Subset noted: CD45RA-negative fraction. The receptors come from a man aged 18 to 35 in good health. Some clones in this sample may be carry-over from other donors' samples.

This chain links TRBV28 with TRBJ2-3, with D perhaps matching TRBD1 (6 bases). The CDR3 length is 16 residues. Trimming took 5 bases from V and 0 from J, leaving 15 bases between them. Germline-derived CDR1 and CDR2 are MDHEN and SYDVKM. The CDR3 protein is CASSTRARGSTDTQYF. CDR3 DNA: TGTGCCAGCAGTACCAGGGCGAGGGGGAGCACAGATACGCAGTATTTT.

V is TRBV11-2 and J is TRBJ1-4; possibly TRBD1 for D (6 bases). This CDR3 has 15 amino acids. Trimming shortened V by 3 bases and J by 4 bases, and 12 bases separated the two germline ends. Germline lookup yields CDR1 SGHAT and CDR2 FQNNGV. CDR3 in amino acids: CASSFTGTRNEKLFF. In DNA form, the CDR3 reads TGTGCCAGCAGCTTTACCGGGACACGTAATGAAAAACTGTTTTTT.

J is TRBJ1-2 and V is TRBV13; weak D call: TRBD1 (6 bases). V was clipped by 2 bases and J by 8 bases, with 15 bases between them. There are 14 residues in the CDR3. Germline V lookup: CDR1 PRHDT, CDR2 FYEKMQ (reference sequence). The CDR3 region has the DNA TGTGCCAGCAGCTTACTTCGGGGGGCCGGCGGCTACACCTTC. It encodes CASSLLRGAGGYTF.

The chain employs TRBV28 and TRBJ1-1; D might be TRBD1 (6 bases). This CDR3 is 15 amino acids long. Trimming removed 8 bases from V and 6 bases from J, with 22 bases in between. Per germline, CDR1 MDHEN and CDR2 SYDVKM. CDR3 protein: CASFPRGGPGAEAFF. The CDR3 region has the DNA TGTGCCAGCTTCCCGCGGGGGGGCCCGGGAGCTGAAGCTTTCTTT.

J is TRBJ1-3 and V is TRBV7-8; perhaps TRBD1 as D (5 bases). Germline V gene lookup returns CDR1 SGHVS and CDR2 FQNEAQ. V lost 0 bases to trimming and J lost 3 bases, with 15 bases between them. The CDR3 runs to 17 residues. The CDR3 protein is CASSLAGTPASGNTIYF. In nucleotides, the CDR3 is TGTGCCAGCAGCTTAGCCGGGACGCCGGCGAGTGGAAACACCATATATTTT.

The J gene is TRBJ2-7, the V gene TRBV28; unclear D gene. The CDR3 has 15 amino acids. In germline, CDR1 is MDHEN, CDR2 SYDVKM. V was clipped by 3 bases and J by 0 bases, with 12 bases between them. The CDR3, as DNA: TGTGCCAGCAGTTTGGCCCTCGCCTTCTCCTACGAGCAGTACTTC. This encodes CASSLALAFSYEQYF.

With regard to this clone: Other DNA sequences in the same sample also yield this CDR3. This sequence joins TRBV5-6 and TRBJ1-2; D not certain. Trimming left V 2 bases short and J 8 bases short, with 7 bases between. The CDR3 totals 11 residues. CDR1 is SGHDT and CDR2 is YYEEEE in the germline V gene. This chain's CDR3 is CASSLVGGYTF. In nucleotides, the CDR3 is TGTGCCAGCAGCTTAGTTGGGGGCTACACCTTC.

The V and J genes are TRBV9 and TRBJ2-6, with 12 bases lining up with TRBD2. Germline CDR1 SGDLS, CDR2 YYNGEE. The CDR3 has 17 amino acids. With V trimmed by 3 bases and J by 1 base, 2 bases remained unmatched. CDR3: CASSAGTSGSGANVLTF. DNA of the CDR3: TGTGCCAGCAGCGCCGGGACTAGCGGGTCTGGGGCCAACGTCCTGACTTTC. The full variable domain, with the rest looked up from reference TRBV9 and TRBJ2-6, is DSGVTQTPKHLITATGQRVTLRCSPRSGDLSVYWYQQSLDQGLQFLIQYYNGEERAKGNILERFSAQQFPDLHSELNLSSLELGDSALYFCASSAGTSGSGANVLTFGAGSRLTVL.

The table lists this clone with a few counts. The genes are TRBV29-1 and TRBJ1-4, with D possibly being TRBD1 (6 bases). Germline CDR1 SQVTM, CDR2 ANQGSEA. The germline V and J ends were trimmed by 6 bases and 7 bases, with 18 bases remaining between them. The CDR3 has 14 residues. CDR3 bases: TGCAGCGTCCTAAGCGACGGGGGCGGTGAAAAACTGTTTTTT. This codes for CSVLSDGGGEKLFF.

The V gene is TRBV5-4, the J gene TRBJ2-3; 8 bases are a match to TRBD1. V dropped 0 bases and J dropped 2; count of bases not matched to a gene: 8. The CDR3 extends over 17 amino acids. In germline, CDR1 is SGHNT, CDR2 YYREEE (reference sequence). CDR3 sequence (DNA): TGTGCCAGCAGCTTGGGCCAGGGGGCCCGGGTCACAGATACGCAGTATTTT. This sequence encodes CASSLGQGARVTDTQYF. The full variable domain, its missing parts supplied by reference TRBV5-4 and TRBJ2-3, is ETGVTQSPTHLIKTRGQQVTLRCSSQSGHNTVSWYQQALGQGPQFIFQYYREEENGRGNFPPRFSGLQFPNYSSELNVNALELDDSALYLCASSLGQGARVTDTQYFGPGTRLTVL.

This clone was counted a few times. The V gene is TRBV6-7, the J gene TRBJ2-4; 8 bases fit TRBD1. TRBV6-7 is an ORF, and what it does is uncertain. CDR3 length equals 11 residues. The V segment lost 5 bases and the J segment 16 bases; nucleotides outside the gene matches: 7. In DNA form, the CDR3 reads TGTGCCAGCAGTACCTCCGGGACAGGATACTTC. This sequence encodes CASSTSGTGYF.

The rearrangement links TRBV5-1 to TRBJ2-7, with 10 bases aligning to TRBD1. This CDR3 spans 13 amino acids. Germline V gene data show CDR1 as SGHRS and CDR2 as YFSETQ. The junction had 0 bases not matched to a gene; V was cut back by 3 bases and J by 3 bases. The CDR3 DNA sequence: TGCGCCAGCAGCTGGGACAGGGGCTACGAGCAGTACTTC. Its translation is CASSWDRGYEQYF.

The chain is built from TRBV30 and TRBJ1-3; unclear D gene. From germline, CDR1 is GTSNPN and CDR2 SVGIG (reference sequence). Trimming stripped 0 bases from V and 1 base from J, with 4 bases between. This CDR3 has 13 amino acids. The CDR3 nucleotides read TGTGCCTGGAGTGTATTTTCTGGAAACACCATATATTTT. Translation: CAWSVFSGNTIYF.

Concerning this clone itself: The same CDR3 can be traced to other DNA sequences in this sample. The rearrangement links TRBV28 to TRBJ1-4, with 11 bases fitting TRBD1. Germline V gene lookup returns CDR1 MDHEN and CDR2 SYDVKM. The trim removed 2 bases at V and 8 bases at J, leaving 4 bases unmatched. This CDR3 has 15 residues. DNA of the CDR3: TGTGCCAGCAGTTTAAGCGGGACAGGGGGGGAAAAACTGTTTTTT. Its translation is CASSLSGTGGEKLFF.

The chain employs TRBV5-1 and TRBJ2-3; 8 bases map to TRBD2. The junction had 8 bases not matched to a gene; V was cut back by 4 bases and J by 7 bases. Germline lookup yields CDR1 SGHRS and CDR2 YFSETQ. CDR3 length: 14 residues. The CDR3 DNA sequence: TGCGCCAGCAGCGAAGGGACTAGTATGTATACGCAGTATTTT. It specifies CASSEGTSMYTQYF.

The chain carries TRBV6-5 and TRBJ2-7; D remains ambiguous. The V gene lost 6 bases and the J gene lost 4 bases, with 10 bases spanning the gap. Germline V lookup: CDR1 MNHEY, CDR2 SVGAGI. The CDR3 has 12 amino acids. The CDR3 region is CASRETAYEQYF. Here the CDR3 DNA reads TGTGCCAGCAGAGAAACAGCGTACGAGCAGTACTTC.

The chain combines TRBV15 with TRBJ1-1; D is ambiguous. Looked up from germline, CDR1 is LNHNV and CDR2 is YYDKDF (reference sequence). The CDR3 runs to 13 residues. V shed 5 bases and J shed 5 bases, with 12 bases lying between them. In nucleotides, the CDR3 is TGTGCCACCAGCCAAAAGGGAAGGACTGAAGCTTTCTTT. Protein sequence: CATSQKGRTEAFF.

Notes on this clone: The same CDR3 also results from other DNA sequences found in this sample. The gene calls are TRBV30 and TRBJ2-7; D perhaps matches TRBD1 (5 bases). CDR3 size: 14 residues. The V gene's germline CDR1 is GTSNPN and CDR2 SVGIG (reference sequence). The V gene lost 1 base and the J gene lost 0 bases, with 10 bases spanning the gap. CDR3 sequence: CAWSGGGSSYEQYF. CDR3 coding DNA: TGTGCCTGGAGTGGGGGCGGAAGCTCCTACGAGCAGTACTTC.

This clone has only one observation. The chain has TRBV2 and TRBJ2-4; 7 bases are shared with TRBD2. This CDR3 spans 14 amino acids. The J segment lost 7 bases and the V segment lost 6 bases, leaving 9 bases of the junction unmatched. The germline V gene encodes CDR1 SNHLY and CDR2 FYNNEI. The CDR3 loop is CASSLPRGSNIQYF. Here the CDR3 DNA reads TGTGCCAGCAGCCTACCCCGCGGGAGTAACATTCAGTACTTC.

The chain joins TRBV5-8 to TRBJ1-5; 8 bases fit TRBD1. Germline V gene sequence: CDR1 SGHTS, CDR2 YDEGEE. CDR3 size: 17 residues. Trimming removed 3 bases from V and 4 bases from J; junction bases left unmatched: 12. The CDR3 reads CASSWGGRGRGNQPQHF. As DNA, the CDR3 is TGTGCCAGCAGCTGGGGTGGCAGGGGGCGAGGAAATCAGCCCCAGCATTTT.

The chain combines TRBV28 with TRBJ2-7, with D possibly TRBD1 on 6 matching bases. The CDR3 runs to 15 residues. The ends were cut back, 3 bases at V and 1 base at J, with 13 bases in the middle. The germline V gene encodes CDR1 MDHEN and CDR2 SYDVKM. The CDR3 region is CASSLYRDRSYEQYF. Here the CDR3 DNA reads TGTGCCAGCAGTTTGTACAGGGATCGGTCCTACGAGCAGTACTTC.

The chain employs TRBV9 and TRBJ1-4; D gene ambiguous. Deletions cut 3 bases from V and 8 bases from J, with 8 bases between. The germline gives CDR1 SGDLS, CDR2 YYNGEE. The CDR3 is made up of 12 amino acids. CDR3 sequence: CASSASQEKLFF. The DNA of the CDR3 is TGTGCCAGCAGCGCAAGCCAGGAAAAACTGTTTTTT.

This chain uses TRBV5-5 with TRBJ1-5; TRBD1 agrees at 8 bases. Germline V gene lookup returns CDR1 SGHKS and CDR2 YYEKEE (reference sequence). With 4 bases clipped from V and 9 bases from J, the junction kept 3 bases outside the gene matches. The CDR3 spans 12 residues. CDR3 region: CASSRDRGPQHF. The CDR3 DNA reads TGTGCCAGCAGCCGCGACAGGGGGCCCCAGCATTTT. Filled out from reference TRBV5-5 and TRBJ1-5, the complete variable domain reads DAGVTQSPTHLIKTRGQQVTLRCSPISGHKSVSWYQQVLGQGPQFIFQYYEKEERGRGNFPDRFSARQFPNYSSELNVNALLLGDSALYLCASSRDRGPQHFGDGTRLSIL.

This clone was observed a few times. The chain couples TRBV21-1 to TRBJ1-3. TRBV21-1 corresponds to a pseudogene. CDR3 length: 15 amino acids. CDR3 region: CASSKVCTSGNTIYF. The CDR3 DNA reads as TGTGCCAGCAGCAAAGTTTGTACTTCTGGAAACACCATATATTTT.

The genes are TRBV19 and TRBJ1-1, with 7 bases lining up with TRBD1. There are 14 residues in the CDR3. Germline loops: CDR1 LNHDA, CDR2 SQIVND (reference sequence). V lost 7 bases, J lost 3 bases, and 8 bases stayed unmatched. The CDR3 sequence: CASKLPGGDTEAFF. The CDR3 bases are TGTGCCAGTAAACTCCCAGGGGGGGACACTGAAGCTTTCTTT.

The chain couples TRBV28 to TRBJ2-7; no definite D call. Germline V gene sequence: CDR1 MDHEN, CDR2 SYDVKM. V was shortened by 6 bases and J by 5 bases, with 14 bases between the two germline ends. This CDR3 has 13 residues. CDR3 sequence (DNA): TGTGCCAGCAGGGACCCGGTCCGAGACGAGCAGTACTTC. It codes for CASRDPVRDEQYF.

This clone was picked up one time. The chain employs TRBV9 and TRBJ2-7; D unclear. This CDR3 has 12 amino acids. Germline V CDR1 and CDR2: SGDLS, YYNGEE. Trimming removed 4 bases at V and 5 bases at J, with 10 bases between. In DNA, the CDR3 is TGTGCCAGCAGCCCCCACGAAAACGAGCAGTACTTC. Translation: CASSPHENEQYF.

This chain connects TRBV7-2 to TRBJ2-7, with D unresolved. CDR1 and CDR2 from the germline V gene are SGHTA and FQGNSA. The CDR3 length is 12 residues. Between the trimmed V and J ends, which lost 3 bases and 4 bases, there was a span of 7 bases. CDR3 DNA: TGTGCCAGCAGCTTCGACCGGTACGAGCAGTACTTC. It encodes CASSFDRYEQYF.

Of note for this clone: The sample has other DNA sequences that encode this CDR3 too. V and J are TRBV30 and TRBJ2-1; D is uncertain. The germline V gene encodes CDR1 GTSNPN and CDR2 SVGIG (reference sequence). V was clipped by 0 bases and J by 10 bases, with 7 bases between them. The CDR3 extends over 11 amino acids. The CDR3: CAWSVLREQFF. The CDR3, as DNA: TGTGCCTGGAGTGTACTAAGGGAGCAGTTCTTC.

The chain joins TRBV5-1 to TRBJ1-2; possibly TRBD1 for D (5 bases). The CDR3 length is 15 residues. Trimming took 6 bases from V and 4 from J, leaving 19 bases between them. Germline V lookup: CDR1 SGHRS, CDR2 YFSETQ. For the CDR3, the DNA is TGCGCCAGCAAGCCTGCGGGGGACCAGAGCTATGGCTACACCTTC. It translates to CASKPAGDQSYGYTF.

CDR3 in DNA: TGTGCCAGCAGTTTATCGCTCGTCGGGAGGGCCTTCGAGCAGTACTTC. It encodes CASSLSLVGRAFEQYF. The chain is built from TRBV27 and TRBJ2-7, with 8 nucleotides matching TRBD2. CDR1 MNHEY and CDR2 SMNVEV come from the germline V gene (reference sequence). The V and J ends lost 0 bases and 6 bases, in that order; junction bases with no gene match: 10. This CDR3 is built from 16 residues.